The entry that follows covers one T cell receptor beta chain sequence. Authors' processing steps: Nucleated cell counts were estimated from reference gene primer amplification. Using immunoSEQ multiplex PCR, the repertoire was profiled, and TCRdb retains in-frame clones only, with some absent. V and J calls and clone size follow that table, whereas D and trimming were derived from the DNA. Here the sample spans fewer than 350,000 clones, roughly 89% being singletons. This record belongs to a study of blood T cell repertoires in COVID-19. V lost 3 bases, J lost 4 bases, and 5 bases stayed unmatched. Germline V gene sequence: CDR1 MNHNS, CDR2 SASEGT. This CDR3 is 14 amino acids long.

Sequenced: peripheral blood. The chain links TRBV6-1 to TRBJ1-1; TRBD1 agrees at 7 bases. This clonotype originated in a man in his forties or fifties with acute or convalescent COVID-19. DNA of the CDR3: TGTGCCAGCAGTGAGAGGGGGCCGGTCACTGAAGCTTTCTTT. Its translation: CASSERGPVTEAFF.